This TCR beta chain was profiled in a study of cytomegalovirus exposure and HLA in healthy donors. Using immunoSEQ multiplex PCR, the repertoire was profiled, and TCRdb retains in-frame clones only, with some absent. The sample has 100,000 to 150,000 clones, over 90% seen once. V trimming: 4 bases; J trimming: 10 bases; junction bases outside the gene matches: 13. This CDR3 has 15 residues. From germline, CDR1 is SGHRS and CDR2 YFSETQ. Sequenced input: PBMCs. This chain links TRBV5-1 with TRBJ2-1, with 8 bases identical to TRBD2. The receptor's source is a woman aged 18 to 35 in good health and CMV-seronegative. CDR3 bases: TGCGCCAGCAGCCCCGGGACTAGTTATATGGGGGAGCAGTTCTTC. This translates into CASSPGTSYMGEQFF.